This paragraph reports one T cell receptor beta chain. Its antigen is not identified. A single base separates this from a much larger clone, so it may be a read error. This CDR3 region has 14 residues. V was pared by 4 bases and J by 9 bases, with 16 bases between. Germline assignment: CDR1 SGHTA and CDR2 FQGNSA. These data belong to a study of blood T cells in healthy people across ages. Next came a second PCR, run for about 7 to 12 cycles, which used a sample-barcoded 5' primer along with a J-beta primer mix. TCRdb fed the 5' RACE reads into MiXCR, producing one record per CDR3 protein. The sample shows 550,000 to 650,000 distinct CDR3 sequences, about 28% of them seen only once. Points from the study as a whole: Higher diversity and more naive CD4+ cells were features of long-lived donors, compared to aged donors.

Isolating PBMCs gave at least 6 million of these cells per sample. Sequenced sample: blood. The source of this sequence is an elderly woman in good health. The gene calls are TRBV7-2 and TRBJ2-1; D not resolved. CDR3 nucleotide sequence: TGTGCCAGCAGCTGCCAGGTTGGGTTAGGTGAGCAGTTCTTC. This codes for CASSCQVGLGEQFF. Full variable domain (rest looked up from reference TRBV7-2 and TRBJ2-1): GAGVSQSPSNKVTEKGKDVELRCDPISGHTALYWYRQSLGQGLEFLIYFQGNSAPDKSGLPSDRFSAERTGGSVSTLTIQRTQQEDSAVYLCASSCQVGLGEQFFGPGTRLTVL.